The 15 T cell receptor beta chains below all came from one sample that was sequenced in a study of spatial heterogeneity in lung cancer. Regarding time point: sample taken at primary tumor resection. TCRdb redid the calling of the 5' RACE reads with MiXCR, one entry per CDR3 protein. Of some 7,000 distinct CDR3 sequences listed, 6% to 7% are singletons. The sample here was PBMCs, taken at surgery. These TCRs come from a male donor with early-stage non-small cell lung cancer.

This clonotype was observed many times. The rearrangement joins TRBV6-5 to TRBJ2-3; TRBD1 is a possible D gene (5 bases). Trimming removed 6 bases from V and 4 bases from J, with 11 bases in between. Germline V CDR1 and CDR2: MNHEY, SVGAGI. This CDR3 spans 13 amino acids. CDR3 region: CASSDTGPDTQYF. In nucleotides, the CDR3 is TGTGCCAGCAGCGATACAGGCCCAGATACGCAGTATTTT.

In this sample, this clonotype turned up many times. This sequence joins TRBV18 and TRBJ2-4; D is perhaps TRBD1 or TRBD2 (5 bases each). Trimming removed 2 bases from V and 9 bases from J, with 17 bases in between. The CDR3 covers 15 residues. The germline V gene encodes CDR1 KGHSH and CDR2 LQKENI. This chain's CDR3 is CASSPGETMRGIQYF. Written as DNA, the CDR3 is TGTGCCAGCTCACCAGGGGAGACCATGAGGGGCATTCAGTACTTC.

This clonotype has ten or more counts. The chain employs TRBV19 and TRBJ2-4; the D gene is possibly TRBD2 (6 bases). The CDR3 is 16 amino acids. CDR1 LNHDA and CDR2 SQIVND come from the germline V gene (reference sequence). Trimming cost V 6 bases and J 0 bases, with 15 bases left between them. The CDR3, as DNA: TGTGCCAGTAGCATGCGGGGAAATCTAGCCAAAAACATTCAGTACTTC. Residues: CASSMRGNLAKNIQYF.

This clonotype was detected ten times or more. CDR3 in DNA: TGTGCCAGCAGTGCGGGGGTCCGCAATCAGCCCCAGCATTTT. This translates into CASSAGVRNQPQHF. The gene calls are TRBV2 and TRBJ1-5, with D possibly TRBD1 on 5 matching bases. This CDR3 is 14 amino acids long. CDR1 and CDR2 (germline): SNHLY, FYNNEI. V lost 4 bases, J lost 2 bases, and 9 bases lay in between. The full variable domain, in which reference TRBV2 and TRBJ1-5 provide the parts outside the CDR3, is EPEVTQTPSHQVTQMGQEVILRCVPISNHLYFYWYRQILGQKVEFLVSFYNNEISEKSEIFDDQFSVERPDGSNFTLKIRSTKLEDSAMYFCASSAGVRNQPQHFGDGTRLSIL.

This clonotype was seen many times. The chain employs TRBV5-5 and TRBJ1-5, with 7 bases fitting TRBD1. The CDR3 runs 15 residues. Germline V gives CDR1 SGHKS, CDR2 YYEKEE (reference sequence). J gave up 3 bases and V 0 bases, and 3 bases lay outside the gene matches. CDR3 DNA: TGTGCCAGCAGCTTGGGGGACAGCATCAATCAGCCCCAGCATTTT. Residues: CASSLGDSINQPQHF.

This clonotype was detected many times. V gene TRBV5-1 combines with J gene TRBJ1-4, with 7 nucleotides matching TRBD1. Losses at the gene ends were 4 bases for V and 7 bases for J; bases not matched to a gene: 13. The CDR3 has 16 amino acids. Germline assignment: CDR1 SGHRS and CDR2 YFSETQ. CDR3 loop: CASSNGTGARGEKLFF. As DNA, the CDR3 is TGCGCCAGCAGCAACGGCACAGGGGCCCGGGGTGAAAAACTGTTTTTT.

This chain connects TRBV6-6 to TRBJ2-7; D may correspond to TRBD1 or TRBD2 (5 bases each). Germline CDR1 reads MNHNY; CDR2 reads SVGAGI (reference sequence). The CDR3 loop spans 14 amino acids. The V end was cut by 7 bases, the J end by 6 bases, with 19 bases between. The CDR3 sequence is CASTSSTAALEQYF. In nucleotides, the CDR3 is TGTGCCAGCACCTCCTCGACAGCGGCCCTCGAGCAGTACTTC.

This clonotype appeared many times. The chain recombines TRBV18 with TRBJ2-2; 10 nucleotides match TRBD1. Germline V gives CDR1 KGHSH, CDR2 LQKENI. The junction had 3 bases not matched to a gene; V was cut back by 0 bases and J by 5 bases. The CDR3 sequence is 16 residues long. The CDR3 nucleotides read TGTGCCAGCTCACCACCTGGGACAGGGGAGACCGGGGAGCTGTTTTTT. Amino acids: CASSPPGTGETGELFF. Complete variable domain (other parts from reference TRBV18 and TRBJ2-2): NAGVMQNPRHLVRRRGQEARLRCSPMKGHSHVYWYRQLPEEGLKFMVYLQKENIIDESGMPKERFSAEFPKEGPSILRIQQVVRGDSAAYFCASSPPGTGETGELFFGEGSRLTVL.

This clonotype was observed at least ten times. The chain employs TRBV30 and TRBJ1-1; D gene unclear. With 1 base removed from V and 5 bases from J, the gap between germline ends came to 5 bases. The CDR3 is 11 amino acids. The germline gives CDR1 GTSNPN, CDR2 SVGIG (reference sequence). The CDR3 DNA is TGTGCCTGGAGTGGGATGACTGAAGCTTTCTTT. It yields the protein CAWSGMTEAFF.

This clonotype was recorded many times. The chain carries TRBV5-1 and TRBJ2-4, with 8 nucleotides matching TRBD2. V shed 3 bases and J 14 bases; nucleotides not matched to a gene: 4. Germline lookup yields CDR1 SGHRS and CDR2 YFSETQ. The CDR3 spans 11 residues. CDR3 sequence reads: CASSSGLAKYF. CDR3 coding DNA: TGCGCCAGCAGCTCTGGACTAGCCAAGTACTTC.

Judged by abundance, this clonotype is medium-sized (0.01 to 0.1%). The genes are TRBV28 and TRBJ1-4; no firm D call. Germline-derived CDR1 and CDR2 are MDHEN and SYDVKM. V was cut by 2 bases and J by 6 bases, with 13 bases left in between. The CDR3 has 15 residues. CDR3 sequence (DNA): TGTGCCAGCAGTTTAAACCTTGGGATGTATGAAAAACTGTTTTTT. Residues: CASSLNLGMYEKLFF.

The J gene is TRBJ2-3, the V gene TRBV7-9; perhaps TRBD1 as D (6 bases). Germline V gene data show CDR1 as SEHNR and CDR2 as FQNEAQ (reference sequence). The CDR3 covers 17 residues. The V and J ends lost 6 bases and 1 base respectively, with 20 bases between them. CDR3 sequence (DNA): TGTGCCAGCAGTGCAGGGGCGGCTGGACGGGGCACAGATACGCAGTATTTT. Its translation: CASSAGAAGRGTDTQYF.

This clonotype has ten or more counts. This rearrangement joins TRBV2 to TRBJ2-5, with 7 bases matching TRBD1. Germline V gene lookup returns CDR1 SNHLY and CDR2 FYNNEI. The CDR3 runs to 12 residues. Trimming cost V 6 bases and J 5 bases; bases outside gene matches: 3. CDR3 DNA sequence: TGTGCCAGCAGACTACAGGGGGAGACCCAGTACTTC. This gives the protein CASRLQGETQYF.

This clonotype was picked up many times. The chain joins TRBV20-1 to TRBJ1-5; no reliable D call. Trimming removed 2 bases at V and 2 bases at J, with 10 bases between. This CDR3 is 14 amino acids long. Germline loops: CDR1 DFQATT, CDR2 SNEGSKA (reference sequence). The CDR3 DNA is TGCAGTGCTAGATTGGGCTGGGGCAATCAGCCCCAGCATTTT. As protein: CSARLGWGNQPQHF.

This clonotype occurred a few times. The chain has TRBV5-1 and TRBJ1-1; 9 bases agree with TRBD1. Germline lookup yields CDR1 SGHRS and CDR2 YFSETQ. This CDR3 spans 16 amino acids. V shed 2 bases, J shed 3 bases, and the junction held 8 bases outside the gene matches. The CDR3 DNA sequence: TGCGCCAGCAGCTTAATGGGACAGGGTTGGTACACTGAAGCTTTCTTT. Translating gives CASSLMGQGWYTEAFF.